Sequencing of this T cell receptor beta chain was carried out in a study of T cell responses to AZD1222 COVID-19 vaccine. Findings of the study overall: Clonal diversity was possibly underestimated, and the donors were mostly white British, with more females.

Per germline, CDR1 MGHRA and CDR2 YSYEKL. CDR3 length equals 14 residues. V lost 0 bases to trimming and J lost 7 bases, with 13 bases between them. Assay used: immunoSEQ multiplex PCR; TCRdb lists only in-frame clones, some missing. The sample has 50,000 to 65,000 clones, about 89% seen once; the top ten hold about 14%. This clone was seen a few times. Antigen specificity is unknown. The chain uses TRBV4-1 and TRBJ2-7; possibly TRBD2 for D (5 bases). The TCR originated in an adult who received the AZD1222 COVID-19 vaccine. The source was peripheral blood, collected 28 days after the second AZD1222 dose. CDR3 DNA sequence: TGCGCCAGCAGCCAAGATCTTCTAGCAAGGGAGCAGTACTTC. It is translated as CASSQDLLAREQYF.